The 26 T cell receptor beta chains reported below all come from one sample, sequenced in a study of shared clonotypes between healthy human individuals. Profiling relied on immunoSEQ multiplex PCR, and the TCRdb table lists in-frame clones only, not all of them. The sample holds 2.3 million or so clones, 80% to 95% seen once. Material: naive CD4+ T cells from PBMCs. The subset was: CD45RA+ positively selected. These receptors were collected from a man younger than 35 in good health. Some clones in this sample may be carry-over from other donors' samples.

The rearrangement joins TRBV11-3 to TRBJ2-5, with D possibly being TRBD2 (6 bases). The V gene lost 5 bases and the J gene lost 4 bases, with 14 bases spanning the gap. In germline, CDR1 is SGHNT, CDR2 YENEEA. The length of the CDR3 is 14 residues. The DNA for the CDR3 is TGTGCCAGCAGCCAGGGAGGCGGGTCAGAGACCCAGTACTTC. Translation gives CASSQGGGSETQYF. Full variable domain (missing parts from reference TRBV11-3 and TRBJ2-5): EAGVVQSPRYKIIEKKQPVAFWCNPISGHNTLYWYLQNLGQGPELLIRYENEEAVDDSQLPKDRFSAERLKGVDSTLKIQPAELGDSAVYLCASSQGGGSETQYFGPGTRLLVL.

Notes on this clone: Other DNA sequences in the sample encode the same CDR3. CDR3: CASSQVDRPYGYTF. CDR3 DNA sequence: TGTGCCAGCAGCCAAGTCGACAGGCCCTATGGCTACACCTTC. The chain couples TRBV4-2 to TRBJ1-2; perhaps TRBD1 as D (6 bases). V was trimmed by 1 base and J by 4 bases, leaving 10 bases between them. The germline gives CDR1 LGHNA, CDR2 YNFKEQ. This CDR3 has 14 residues.

The chain carries TRBV28 and TRBJ2-7; 7 positions match TRBD2. Unmatched junction bases numbered 12, after V lost 3 bases and J lost 13 bases. CDR1 and CDR2 from the germline V gene are MDHEN and SYDVKM. The CDR3 consists of 13 residues. The CDR3 spells CASSFLAARRFYF. The CDR3 nucleotides are TGTGCCAGCAGTTTCCTAGCGGCTCGCCGCTTTTACTTC. The full variable domain, with the rest looked up from reference TRBV28 and TRBJ2-7, is DVKVTQSSRYLVKRTGEKVFLECVQDMDHENMFWYRQDPGLGLRLIYFSYDVKMKEKGDIPEGYSVSREKKERFSLILESASTNQTSMYLCASSFLAARRFYFGPGTRLTVT.

This chain links TRBV19 with TRBJ2-2; possibly TRBD2 for D (6 bases). V was clipped by 7 bases and J by 5 bases, with 20 bases between them. The CDR3 extends over 16 amino acids. Germline V gene sequence: CDR1 LNHDA, CDR2 SQIVND (reference sequence). CDR3 residues: CASINRAPRGTGELFF. CDR3 nucleotide sequence: TGTGCCAGTATCAATAGGGCCCCGCGGGGAACCGGGGAGCTGTTTTTT.

This chain links TRBV13 with TRBJ2-7; 13 nucleotides line up with TRBD2. The CDR3 covers 15 residues. CDR1 and CDR2 from the germline V gene are PRHDT and FYEKMQ (reference sequence). V lost 5 bases, J lost 2 bases, and 3 bases stayed unmatched. Here the CDR3 reads CASSQGTSGTYEQYF. DNA of the CDR3: TGTGCCAGCAGCCAAGGGACTAGCGGGACCTACGAGCAGTACTTC.

V gene TRBV18 combines with J gene TRBJ2-1; 11 nucleotides align to TRBD2. Germline CDR1 and CDR2: KGHSH and LQKENI. The CDR3 loop spans 17 amino acids. J was trimmed by 0 bases and V by 1 base; bases with no gene match: 2. CDR3 amino acids: CASSPLAGGTSYNEQFF. As DNA, the CDR3 is TGTGCCAGCTCACCACTAGCGGGAGGGACCTCCTACAATGAGCAGTTCTTC. The complete variable domain, with remaining parts taken from reference TRBV18 and TRBJ2-1, reads NAGVMQNPRHLVRRRGQEARLRCSPMKGHSHVYWYRQLPEEGLKFMVYLQKENIIDESGMPKERFSAEFPKEGPSILRIQQVVRGDSAAYFCASSPLAGGTSYNEQFFGPGTRLTVL.

The chain combines TRBV9 with TRBJ2-1; TRBD2 matches 8 bases. Trimming cost V 0 bases and J 9 bases; bases outside gene matches: 11. The CDR3 is 16 residues long. Germline V gene lookup returns CDR1 SGDLS and CDR2 YYNGEE. For the CDR3, the DNA is TGTGCCAGCAGCGTAGCTGAGAGCGGGAGCAGGGCTGAGCAGTTCTTC. Its translation is CASSVAESGSRAEQFF.

The chain recombines TRBV4-1 with TRBJ2-7; unclear D gene. This CDR3 is 14 amino acids long. V was shortened by 6 bases and J by 3 bases, with 15 bases between the two germline ends. Germline loops: CDR1 MGHRA, CDR2 YSYEKL. The chain's CDR3 is CASSRRMEDYEQYF. The CDR3 region has the DNA TGCGCCAGCAGTCGCCGAATGGAAGACTACGAGCAGTACTTC.

The chain recombines TRBV19 with TRBJ1-5; possibly TRBD1 for D (6 bases). The CDR3 spans 16 residues. CDR1 and CDR2 from the germline V gene are LNHDA and SQIVND (reference sequence). The ends were cut back, 3 bases at V and 11 bases at J, with 23 bases in the middle. The CDR3 DNA sequence: TGTGCCAGTAGTATTCTCTCAGGACAGAGAATAGTGGCCCAGCATTTT. Translated: CASSILSGQRIVAQHF.

As regards this clone: The sample carries other DNA sequences with the same CDR3. This chain joins TRBV5-1 and TRBJ2-1; D is unresolved. CDR1 and CDR2 (germline): SGHRS, YFSETQ. V lost 0 bases and J lost 2, with 6 bases in between. The CDR3 consists of 14 residues. CDR3 residues: CASSLEATYNEQFF. In nucleotides, the CDR3 is TGCGCCAGCAGCTTGGAAGCCACCTACAATGAGCAGTTCTTC.

A note on this clone: Other DNA sequences of this sample code for an identical CDR3. The rearrangement links TRBV5-1 to TRBJ1-3; the D gene is possibly TRBD1 (5 bases). V dropped 0 bases and J dropped 4 bases, with 11 bases sitting between them. The germline gives CDR1 SGHRS, CDR2 YFSETQ. CDR3 length: 15 residues. Here the CDR3 DNA reads TGCGCCAGCAGCTTGGGGCAGGGTCCCGGAAACACCATATATTTT. Translating gives CASSLGQGPGNTIYF. Using reference TRBV5-1 and TRBJ1-3 for the parts outside the CDR3, the full variable domain is KAGVTQTPRYLIKTRGQQVTLSCSPISGHRSVSWYQQTPGQGLQFLFEYFSETQRNKGNFPGRFSGRQFSNSRSEMNVSTLELGDSALYLCASSLGQGPGNTIYFGEGSWLTVV.

The V and J genes are TRBV9 and TRBJ2-5; TRBD2 agrees at 8 bases. The CDR3 runs to 16 residues. The ends lost 3 bases at V and 3 bases at J; junction bases unmatched: 10. CDR1 is SGDLS, CDR2 YYNGEE, per germline. The CDR3 DNA follows: TGTGCCAGCAGCGCACAGGGACTAGATCTTGAAGAGACCCAGTACTTC. Translation gives CASSAQGLDLEETQYF.

V gene TRBV9 combines with J gene TRBJ1-1, with D perhaps TRBD1 (5 bases). V was shortened by 2 bases and J by 4 bases, with 9 bases between the two germline ends. Per the germline V gene, CDR1 is SGDLS and CDR2 is YYNGEE. This CDR3 contains 13 residues. The CDR3 DNA reads as TGTGCCAGCAGCGTTATTGGGGGCACTGAAGCTTTCTTT. It specifies CASSVIGGTEAFF. The complete variable domain, with remaining parts taken from reference TRBV9 and TRBJ1-1, reads DSGVTQTPKHLITATGQRVTLRCSPRSGDLSVYWYQQSLDQGLQFLIQYYNGEERAKGNILERFSAQQFPDLHSELNLSSLELGDSALYFCASSVIGGTEAFFGQGTRLTVV.

This chain links TRBV5-6 with TRBJ2-2, with 10 bases lining up with TRBD2. V lost 0 bases, J lost 4 bases, and 12 bases stayed unmatched. Germline V gene sequence: CDR1 SGHDT, CDR2 YYEEEE. CDR3 length equals 19 residues. CDR3 coding DNA: TGTGCCAGCAGCTTGGTGTATGTAGCGGGAGGATATATCACCGGGGAGCTGTTTTTT. This translates into CASSLVYVAGGYITGELFF.

The rearrangement links TRBV5-1 to TRBJ2-3; TRBD1 aligns across 10 bases. Trimming at V came to 4 bases and at J to 2 bases, leaving 7 bases not matched to a gene. Germline CDR1 reads SGHRS; CDR2 reads YFSETQ. The CDR3 has 16 amino acids. CDR3 protein: CASSAGTGAITDTQYF. Written as DNA, the CDR3 is TGCGCCAGCAGCGCCGGGACAGGGGCTATCACAGATACGCAGTATTTT. The full variable domain, in which reference TRBV5-1 and TRBJ2-3 provide the parts outside the CDR3, is KAGVTQTPRYLIKTRGQQVTLSCSPISGHRSVSWYQQTPGQGLQFLFEYFSETQRNKGNFPGRFSGRQFSNSRSEMNVSTLELGDSALYLCASSAGTGAITDTQYFGPGTRLTVL.

The chain combines TRBV9 with TRBJ1-1; D call uncertain. This CDR3 spans 14 amino acids. Trimming shortened V by 0 bases and J by 1 base, and 7 bases separated the two germline ends. The germline V gene has CDR1 SGDLS and CDR2 YYNGEE. The CDR3 reads CASSVGPKNTEAFF. As DNA, the CDR3 is TGTGCCAGCAGCGTAGGGCCAAAGAACACTGAAGCTTTCTTT.

This clone was observed once. The chain couples TRBV11-3 to TRBJ2-7; 13 nucleotides agree with TRBD2. The V segment lost 5 bases and the J segment 3 bases; nucleotides outside the gene matches: 4. Germline lookup yields CDR1 SGHNT and CDR2 YENEEA. The CDR3 consists of 15 residues. The CDR3 DNA sequence: TGTGCCAGCAGCGAGACTAGCGGGAGGCTCTACGAGCAGTACTTC. Protein product: CASSETSGRLYEQYF.

The rearrangement joins TRBV2 to TRBJ1-2, with D possibly matching TRBD1 (5 bases). CDR3 length: 15 amino acids. Per germline, CDR1 SNHLY and CDR2 FYNNEI. Trimming shortened V by 7 bases and J by 7 bases, and 22 bases separated the two germline ends. The CDR3 region has the DNA TGTGCCAGCACCCCTCTTTCTGCAGGGCTCTCTGGCTACACCTTC. This sequence encodes CASTPLSAGLSGYTF.

This chain joins TRBV5-1 and TRBJ1-2, with a possible D match to TRBD1 (5 bases). Germline values: CDR1 SGHRS, CDR2 YFSETQ. The CDR3 runs 14 residues. V shed 2 bases and J shed 5 bases, with 13 bases lying between them. CDR3 region: CASSFDSRGYGYTF. CDR3 in DNA: TGCGCCAGCAGCTTCGACAGTCGCGGATATGGCTACACCTTC.

The chain couples TRBV28 to TRBJ1-5; TRBD1 agrees at 9 bases. The CDR3 covers 14 residues. The V and J ends lost 3 bases and 6 bases, in that order; junction bases with no gene match: 3. CDR1 and CDR2 from the germline V gene are MDHEN and SYDVKM. CDR3 sequence reads: CASSFLGQGQPQHF. The CDR3, as DNA: TGTGCCAGCAGTTTCCTGGGACAGGGTCAGCCCCAGCATTTT.

The gene calls are TRBV4-2 and TRBJ2-1, with 10 bases lining up with TRBD2. With 4 bases clipped from V and 9 bases from J, the junction kept 9 bases outside the gene matches. CDR1 and CDR2 from the germline V gene are LGHNA and YNFKEQ. The CDR3 sequence is 15 residues long. In DNA form, the CDR3 reads TGTGCCAGCAGCCCTCGGACTAGCGGAATTCCTGAGCAGTTCTTC. It specifies CASSPRTSGIPEQFF.

This rearrangement joins TRBV5-1 to TRBJ1-3; D gene uncertain. In germline, CDR1 is SGHRS, CDR2 YFSETQ. V lost 0 bases to trimming and J lost 4 bases, with 11 bases between them. CDR3 length equals 15 residues. The CDR3 DNA sequence: TGCGCCAGCAGCTTGGGTTCCCTGGGCGGAAACACCATATATTTT. Translated: CASSLGSLGGNTIYF.

V is TRBV2 and J is TRBJ2-7; D may be TRBD1 (6 bases). Germline V gene sequence: CDR1 SNHLY, CDR2 FYNNEI. This CDR3 contains 15 residues. V lost 7 bases to trimming and J lost 4 bases, with 20 bases between them. The CDR3 sequence is CASNTQAGVGYEQYF. CDR3 coding DNA: TGTGCCAGCAACACGCAGGCAGGGGTGGGTTACGAGCAGTACTTC.

The V gene is TRBV15, the J gene TRBJ2-1; 10 nucleotides match TRBD1. Losses at the gene ends were 0 bases for V and 3 bases for J; bases not matched to a gene: 5. This CDR3 is 17 amino acids long. Germline V gene lookup returns CDR1 LNHNV and CDR2 YYDKDF (reference sequence). CDR3 sequence (DNA): TGTGCCACCAGCAGAGATTTCGGGACAGGGGACTACAATGAGCAGTTCTTC. It codes for CATSRDFGTGDYNEQFF. Full variable domain (rest looked up from reference TRBV15 and TRBJ2-1): DAMVIQNPRYQVTQFGKPVTLSCSQTLNHNVMYWYQQKSSQAPKLLFHYYDKDFNNEADTPDNFQSRRPNTSFCFLDIRSPGLGDTAMYLCATSRDFGTGDYNEQFFGPGTRLTVL.

This chain connects TRBV7-2 to TRBJ2-3; 11 bases agree with TRBD2. The germline V gene has CDR1 SGHTA and CDR2 FQGNSA. V shed 5 bases and J 4 bases; nucleotides not matched to a gene: 8. The CDR3 has 16 residues. CDR3 DNA sequence: TGTGCCAGCAGCATTACTAGCGGGAGTACCCCAGATACGCAGTATTTT. Translation gives CASSITSGSTPDTQYF.

The sample holds one count of this clone. This chain links TRBV4-1 with TRBJ2-7; 9 nucleotides agree with TRBD2. V trimming: 1 base; J trimming: 6 bases; junction bases outside the gene matches: 7. CDR3 size: 15 residues. Germline loops: CDR1 MGHRA, CDR2 YSYEKL. CDR3 protein: CASSQVGSGSPEQYF. CDR3 nucleotide sequence: TGCGCCAGCAGCCAAGTTGGTAGCGGGAGCCCCGAGCAGTACTTC.